The sequence of this TCR beta chain was determined in a study of immune characterization of retroperitoneal liposarcoma (dated by TCRdb to between 2018 and 2020). This clonotype was observed at least ten times. Its target antigen remains unknown. No base quality values were provided; no much bigger clone lies one nucleotide off. Library preparation used PCR. Reads for this sample came from a NextSeq 500. In TCRdb, the public reads were trimmed at Q25 with fastp and aligned with MiXCR, with productive beta chains retained. Merged by CDR3 protein, the rows form single entries marked with the most common genes and DNA. This sample comprises several thousand distinct CDR3 sequences, approximately 30% of them detected only once. Of the sample, 42% falls within the top ten clones. Including cysteine and phenylalanine, the CDR3 has 15 amino acids. Solely the CDR3 DNA is kept, with 45 bases framed from the first base. The V and J ends are trimmed by 0 bases and 5 bases, leaving 11 bases between them. From a lookup of the germline V gene, CDR1 and CDR2 are MNHEY and SVGAGI.

The clonotype comes from a male donor with retroperitoneal liposarcoma. The sample taken for sequencing was blood. The receptor chain draws on TRBV6-5 and TRBJ2-1; the D gene identity is not certain. The CDR3 sequence is CASSYSGSGHNEQFF. The DNA is TGTGCCAGCAGTTACTCGGGCTCGGGTCACAATGAGCAGTTCTTC.